Below, 16 T cell receptor beta chains from the same sample are listed, as sequenced in a study of blood T cell repertoires in COVID-19. Some clones are missing from TCRdb's copy, which holds only in-frame ones; the method was immunoSEQ multiplex PCR. Of a few hundred thousand clones detected, less than 90% appear once; the ten largest clones hold about 20%. What was sequenced was peripheral blood. The source of these receptors is a man younger than 45 with active or convalescent COVID-19.

This chain uses TRBV5-1 with TRBJ2-3; D might be TRBD1 (5 bases). Germline assignment: CDR1 SGHRS and CDR2 YFSETQ. V lost 4 bases and J 5 bases, leaving 11 bases between the germline ends. The CDR3 runs to 13 residues. The CDR3 nucleotides are TGCGCCAGCAGCCCGCCAAGGGGAGATACGCAGTATTTT. It yields the protein CASSPPRGDTQYF.

The chain carries TRBV28 and TRBJ1-1; D remains ambiguous. The CDR3 runs to 15 residues. The V end lost 5 bases, the J end lost 1 base, and 14 bases lay between the germline ends. Germline V gene sequence: CDR1 MDHEN, CDR2 SYDVKM. The CDR3 DNA is TGTGCCAGCAGTCCCCGGGGTCCCGGGAACACTGAAGCTTTCTTT. This sequence encodes CASSPRGPGNTEAFF.

V gene TRBV18 combines with J gene TRBJ2-2; 7 bases are a match to TRBD1. Germline values: CDR1 KGHSH, CDR2 LQKENI. The J segment lost 6 bases and the V segment lost 3 bases, leaving 7 bases of the junction unmatched. CDR3 length equals 15 residues. The DNA of the CDR3 is TGTGCCAGCTCACCCCAGGGGGATGTGTCCGGGGAGCTGTTTTTT. This codes for CASSPQGDVSGELFF.

The rearrangement links TRBV13 to TRBJ1-1; no reliable D call. Germline CDR1 is PRHDT and CDR2 is FYEKMQ (reference sequence). The length of the CDR3 is 13 residues. V was shortened by 0 bases and J by 5 bases, with 7 bases between the two germline ends. The CDR3 loop is CASSLGVATEAFF. CDR3 DNA: TGTGCCAGCAGCTTAGGTGTCGCGACTGAAGCTTTCTTT.

This clone was seen only a few times. At one end the junction does not follow the germline gene, possibly because of a read error. The rearrangement links TRBV2 to TRBJ1-2, with unresolved D. The CDR3 is 10 amino acids. CDR1 SNHLY and CDR2 FYNNEI come from the germline V gene. The CDR3 reads CASSRREESF. The CDR3 DNA sequence: TGTGCCAGCAGTCGGCGGGAAGAGTCCTTC. The full variable domain, rest sourced from reference TRBV2 and TRBJ1-2, is EPEVTQTPSHQVTQMGQEVILRCVPISNHLYFYWYRQILGQKVEFLVSFYNNEISEKSEIFDDQFSVERPDGSNFTLKIRSTKLEDSAMYFCASSRREESFGSGTRLTVV.

This chain joins TRBV24-1 and TRBJ2-2; D might be TRBD1 (7 bases). The CDR3 loop spans 15 amino acids. The V end was cut by 1 base, the J end by 7 bases, with 12 bases between. Looked up from germline, CDR1 is KGHDR and CDR2 is SFDVKD. The CDR3 sequence: CATSDFGQGGGELFF. DNA of the CDR3: TGTGCCACCAGTGATTTCGGCCAGGGGGGCGGGGAGCTGTTTTTT.

The V gene is TRBV19, the J gene TRBJ1-4, with D possibly matching TRBD1 (5 bases). V was shortened by 3 bases and J by 8 bases, with 16 bases between the two germline ends. Germline CDR1 and CDR2: LNHDA and SQIVND (reference sequence). This CDR3 contains 15 residues. Here the CDR3 reads CASSIRGWIPEKLFF. The DNA for the CDR3 is TGTGCCAGTAGTATTAGGGGTTGGATCCCCGAAAAACTGTTTTTT.

This chain links TRBV19 with TRBJ2-1; D is perhaps TRBD2 (5 bases). The CDR3 is made up of 17 amino acids. The V gene lost 6 bases and the J gene lost 0 bases, with 18 bases spanning the gap. In germline, CDR1 is LNHDA, CDR2 SQIVND (reference sequence). The CDR3 coding sequence is TGTGCCAGTAGCGTAGTCATTCTAGCCAGCTCCTACAATGAGCAGTTCTTC. Translated, it gives CASSVVILASSYNEQFF.

The count of this clone is one. The rearrangement uses TRBV6-4 and TRBJ1-1; 9 bases map to TRBD1. This CDR3 spans 14 amino acids. CDR1 MRHNA and CDR2 SNTAGT come from the germline V gene. V was pared by 4 bases and J by 6 bases, with 6 bases of the junction left unmatched. The CDR3 sequence: CASSVGQGRAEAFF. The CDR3 nucleotides read TGTGCCAGCAGTGTCGGACAGGGGAGGGCTGAAGCTTTCTTT.

This clone came up once. The CDR3, as DNA: TGTGCAAATGCTGGCGGGAGGACTGGTGAGCAGTTCTTC. Amino acid sequence: CANAGGRTGEQFF. The gene calls are TRBV2 and TRBJ2-1; 8 bases align to TRBD2. Germline assignment: CDR1 SNHLY and CDR2 FYNNEI. The CDR3 contains 13 residues.

This clone was observed a handful of times. CDR3 bases: TGTGCCACCAGTGATCCCTCGCCGGGACAGGGGTTAGGCTACACCTTC. Amino acids: CATSDPSPGQGLGYTF. The chain carries TRBV24-1 and TRBJ1-2; TRBD1 matches 10 bases. The germline gives CDR1 KGHDR, CDR2 SFDVKD. V shed 3 bases and J 8 bases; nucleotides not matched to a gene: 11. The CDR3 totals 16 residues.

V gene TRBV11-3 combines with J gene TRBJ2-3; the match to TRBD2 covers 8 bases. Germline assignment: CDR1 SGHNT and CDR2 YENEEA. Unmatched junction bases numbered 4, after V lost 3 bases and J lost 2 bases. CDR3 length: 15 residues. The CDR3 nucleotides read TGTGCCAGCAGCTTCCGGGGGGGGGCCACAGATACGCAGTATTTT. Its protein is CASSFRGGATDTQYF.

The chain employs TRBV19 and TRBJ2-6; TRBD2 might be the D (7 bases). This CDR3 spans 14 amino acids. Per germline, CDR1 LNHDA and CDR2 SQIVND (reference sequence). Trimming shortened V by 7 bases and J by 2 bases, and 9 bases separated the two germline ends. CDR3 residues: CASMGGPGANVLTF. The CDR3 DNA is TGTGCCAGTATGGGGGGGCCTGGGGCCAACGTCCTGACTTTC.

As DNA, the CDR3 is TGCGCCAGCAGCCAGGACAGACCTGGGTATTTCTTC. Encoded protein: CASSQDRPGYFF. The chain has TRBV23-1 and TRBJ2-1, with D possibly matching TRBD1 (6 bases). TRBV23-1 is treated as an ORF (open reading frame) with a function not yet certain. This CDR3 comprises 12 residues. Trimming cost V 6 bases and J 16 bases, with 19 bases left between them.

V usage is TRBV2 and J usage is TRBJ2-2, with 11 bases that match TRBD1. Germline values: CDR1 SNHLY, CDR2 FYNNEI. The CDR3 is made up of 15 amino acids. V shed 6 bases, J shed 2 bases, and the junction held 2 bases outside the gene matches. CDR3 nucleotides: TGTGCCAGCAGGGGACAGGGGGTTAACACCGGGGAGCTGTTTTTT. Protein: CASRGQGVNTGELFF.

The chain joins TRBV7-8 to TRBJ1-6, with 9 bases matching TRBD1. There are 16 residues in the CDR3. Germline trimming cut 4 bases from V and 8 bases from J; bases unmatched to any gene: 9. Germline V gene data show CDR1 as SGHVS and CDR2 as FQNEAQ. The chain's CDR3 is CASSSLQGASYSPLHF. The CDR3 bases are TGTGCCAGCAGCTCGTTACAGGGGGCCTCTTATTCACCCCTCCACTTT.